This note documents a single TCR beta chain sequence. The source of the sample is a study of cytomegalovirus exposure and HLA in healthy donors. From germline, CDR1 is SGHVS and CDR2 FQNEAQ. The CDR3 consists of 13 residues. Trimming shortened V by 3 bases and J by 5 bases, and 10 bases separated the two germline ends. Amplification used 60 Vbeta primers and 13 Jbeta primers. Data came from immunoSEQ multiplex PCR; TCRdb stores just in-frame clones and leaves some out. Of more than 95,000 clones listed, 65% to 75% are singletons. V is TRBV7-8 and J is TRBJ2-5; D is unclear. Sequenced input: PBMCs. The sequence came from a female donor in good health and CMV-seropositive. CDR3 sequence reads: CASSFARRETQYF. CDR3 nucleotides: TGTGCCAGCAGCTTCGCTAGACGGGAGACCCAGTACTTC. The full variable domain, in which reference TRBV7-8 and TRBJ2-5 provide the parts outside the CDR3, is GAGVSQSPRYKVAKRGQDVALRCDPISGHVSLFWYQQALGQGPEFLTYFQNEAQLDKSGLPSDRFFAERPEGSVSTLKIQRTQQEDSAVYLCASSFARRETQYFGPGTRLLVL.